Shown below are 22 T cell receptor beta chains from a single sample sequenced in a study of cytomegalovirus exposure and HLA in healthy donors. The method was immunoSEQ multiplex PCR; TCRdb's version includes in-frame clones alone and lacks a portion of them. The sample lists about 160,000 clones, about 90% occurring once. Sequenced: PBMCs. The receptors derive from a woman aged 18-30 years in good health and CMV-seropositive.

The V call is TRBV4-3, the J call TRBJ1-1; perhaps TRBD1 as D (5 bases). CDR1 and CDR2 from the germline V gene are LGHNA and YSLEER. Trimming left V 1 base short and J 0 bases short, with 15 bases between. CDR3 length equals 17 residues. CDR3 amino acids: CASSQGLREKMNTEAFF. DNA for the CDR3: TGCGCCAGCAGCCAAGGTCTCAGGGAAAAGATGAACACTGAAGCTTTCTTT.

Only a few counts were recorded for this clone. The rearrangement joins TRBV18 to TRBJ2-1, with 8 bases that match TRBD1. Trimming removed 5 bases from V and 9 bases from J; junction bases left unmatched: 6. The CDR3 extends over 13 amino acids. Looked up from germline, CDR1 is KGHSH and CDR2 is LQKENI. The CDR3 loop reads CASSTDRGGEQFF. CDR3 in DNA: TGTGCCAGCTCAACCGACAGGGGCGGTGAGCAGTTCTTC.

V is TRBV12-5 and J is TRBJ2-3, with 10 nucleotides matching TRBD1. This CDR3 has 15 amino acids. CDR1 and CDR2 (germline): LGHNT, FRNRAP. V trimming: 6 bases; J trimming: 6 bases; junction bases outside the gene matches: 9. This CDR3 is CASGRGTGVSDTQYF. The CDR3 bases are TGTGCTAGTGGCAGGGGGACAGGGGTTTCGGATACGCAGTATTTT.

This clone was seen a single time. The CDR3: CASSLAGGVYGYTF. In nucleotides, the CDR3 is TGTGCCAGCAGCTTAGCCGGGGGGGTCTATGGCTACACCTTC. V and J are TRBV7-9 and TRBJ1-2, with D tentatively TRBD1 (5 bases). CDR3 length equals 14 residues. Germline V gives CDR1 SEHNR, CDR2 FQNEAQ (reference sequence). V was pared by 0 bases and J by 4 bases, with 9 bases between.

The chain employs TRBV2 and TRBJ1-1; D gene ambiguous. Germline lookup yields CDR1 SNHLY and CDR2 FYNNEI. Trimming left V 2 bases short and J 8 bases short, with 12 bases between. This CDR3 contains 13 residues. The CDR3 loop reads CASSEPPPREAFF. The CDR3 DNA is TGTGCCAGCAGTGAACCCCCTCCGAGGGAAGCTTTCTTT.

CDR3 sequence: CASSQEPRSGSGELFF. CDR3 bases: TGTGCCAGCAGCCAAGAACCCAGAAGCGGGTCCGGGGAGCTGTTTTTT. This rearrangement joins TRBV4-2 to TRBJ2-2, with a possible D match to TRBD2 (6 bases). The CDR3 extends over 16 amino acids. Trimming left V 0 bases short and J 6 bases short, with 14 bases between. Per the germline V gene, CDR1 is LGHNA and CDR2 is YNFKEQ.

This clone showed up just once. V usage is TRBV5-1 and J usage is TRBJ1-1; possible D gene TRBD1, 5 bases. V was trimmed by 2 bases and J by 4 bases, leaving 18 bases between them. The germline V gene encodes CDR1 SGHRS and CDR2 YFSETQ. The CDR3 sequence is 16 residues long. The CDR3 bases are TGCGCCAGCAGCTTAACGGGGGGTTCACGTTCCACTGAAGCTTTCTTT. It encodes CASSLTGGSRSTEAFF.

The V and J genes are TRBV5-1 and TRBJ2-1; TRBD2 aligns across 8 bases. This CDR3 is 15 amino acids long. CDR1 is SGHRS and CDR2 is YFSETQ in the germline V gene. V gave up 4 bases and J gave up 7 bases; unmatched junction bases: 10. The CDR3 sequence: CASSPRAGVANEQFF. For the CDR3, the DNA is TGCGCCAGCAGCCCGAGAGCGGGGGTAGCGAATGAGCAGTTCTTC.

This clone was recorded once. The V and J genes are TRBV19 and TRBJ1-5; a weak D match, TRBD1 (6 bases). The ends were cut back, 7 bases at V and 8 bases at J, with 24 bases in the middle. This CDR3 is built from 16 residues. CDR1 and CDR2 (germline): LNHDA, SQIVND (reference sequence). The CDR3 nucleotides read TGTGCCAGTAACAACAGGGAGACCGTTGGCGGAAAGCCCCAGCATTTT. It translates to CASNNRETVGGKPQHF.

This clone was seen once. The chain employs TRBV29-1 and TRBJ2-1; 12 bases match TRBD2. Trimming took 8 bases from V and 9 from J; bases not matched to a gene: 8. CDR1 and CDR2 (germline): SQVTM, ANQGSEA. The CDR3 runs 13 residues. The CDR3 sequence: CSTLAGGSGEQFF. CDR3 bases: TGCAGCACACTAGCGGGGGGTAGTGGTGAGCAGTTCTTC.

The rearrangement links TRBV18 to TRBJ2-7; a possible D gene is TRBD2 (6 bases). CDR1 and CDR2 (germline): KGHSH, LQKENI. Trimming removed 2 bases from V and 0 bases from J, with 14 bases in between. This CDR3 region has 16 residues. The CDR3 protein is CASSPTTGGSSYEQYF. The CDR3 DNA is TGTGCCAGCTCACCAACAACCGGAGGGAGCTCCTACGAGCAGTACTTC.

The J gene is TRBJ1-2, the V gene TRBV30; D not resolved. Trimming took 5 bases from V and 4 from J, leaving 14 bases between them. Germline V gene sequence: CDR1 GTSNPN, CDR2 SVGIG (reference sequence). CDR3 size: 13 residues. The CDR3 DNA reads TGTGCCTGGGTCCCGAGTTCTGGCTATGGCTACACCTTC. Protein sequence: CAWVPSSGYGYTF.

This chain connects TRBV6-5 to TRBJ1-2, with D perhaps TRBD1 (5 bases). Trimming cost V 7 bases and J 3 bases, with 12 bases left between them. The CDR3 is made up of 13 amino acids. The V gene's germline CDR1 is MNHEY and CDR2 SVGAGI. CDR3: CASKLGGDYGYTF. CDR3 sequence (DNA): TGTGCCAGCAAATTGGGGGGGGACTATGGCTACACCTTC.

The chain's CDR3 is CASSVDLQVYGYTF. CDR3 DNA: TGTGCCAGCAGTGTTGACCTCCAGGTCTATGGCTACACCTTC. The chain joins TRBV6-1 to TRBJ1-2; D unresolved. The CDR3 contains 14 residues. Per the germline V gene, CDR1 is MNHNS and CDR2 is SASEGT. V lost 4 bases to trimming and J lost 4 bases, with 13 bases between them.

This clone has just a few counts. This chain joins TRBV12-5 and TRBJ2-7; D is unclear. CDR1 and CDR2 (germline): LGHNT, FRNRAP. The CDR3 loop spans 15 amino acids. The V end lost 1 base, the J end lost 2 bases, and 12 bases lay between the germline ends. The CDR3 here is CASGLGRTPTYEQYF. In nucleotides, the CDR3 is TGTGCTAGTGGTTTGGGCAGAACCCCAACCTACGAGCAGTACTTC.

CDR3 coding DNA: TGTGCCAGCTCCCCCGGAACGGCGGGGCCCTACGAGCAGTACTTC. Encoded protein: CASSPGTAGPYEQYF. The chain joins TRBV18 to TRBJ2-7; D perhaps matches TRBD2 (6 bases). The CDR3 spans 15 residues. Trimming cost V 6 bases and J 2 bases, with 17 bases left between them. Per the germline V gene, CDR1 is KGHSH and CDR2 is LQKENI. Based on the CDR3 plus reference TRBV18 and TRBJ2-7, the full variable domain is NAGVMQNPRHLVRRRGQEARLRCSPMKGHSHVYWYRQLPEEGLKFMVYLQKENIIDESGMPKERFSAEFPKEGPSILRIQQVVRGDSAAYFCASSPGTAGPYEQYFGPGTRLTVT.

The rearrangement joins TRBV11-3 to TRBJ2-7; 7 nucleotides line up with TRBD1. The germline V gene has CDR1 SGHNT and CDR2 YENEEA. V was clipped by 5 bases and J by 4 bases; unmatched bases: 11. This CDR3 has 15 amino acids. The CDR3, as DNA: TGTGCCAGCAGCCCGAGTTCGACAGGGTCTTACGAGCAGTACTTC. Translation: CASSPSSTGSYEQYF.

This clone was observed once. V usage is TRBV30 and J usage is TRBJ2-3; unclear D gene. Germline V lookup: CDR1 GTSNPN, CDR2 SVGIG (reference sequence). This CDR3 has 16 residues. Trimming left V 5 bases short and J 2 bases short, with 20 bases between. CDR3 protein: CAWCLSLTRLTDTQYF. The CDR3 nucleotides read TGTGCCTGGTGCTTATCACTGACGAGACTCACAGATACGCAGTATTTT.

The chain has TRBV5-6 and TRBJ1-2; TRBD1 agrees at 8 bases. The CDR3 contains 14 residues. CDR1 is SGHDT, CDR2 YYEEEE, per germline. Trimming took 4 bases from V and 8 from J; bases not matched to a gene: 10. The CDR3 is CASSERDRGGGYTF. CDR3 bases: TGTGCCAGCAGCGAGCGAGACAGGGGCGGCGGCTACACCTTC.

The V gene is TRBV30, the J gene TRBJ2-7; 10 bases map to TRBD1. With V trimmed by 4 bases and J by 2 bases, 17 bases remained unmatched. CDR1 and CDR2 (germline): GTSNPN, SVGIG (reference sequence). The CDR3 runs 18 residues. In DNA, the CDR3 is TGTGCCTGGACCGGGAGGACAGGGGGAGGGCTTATACCCTACGAGCAGTACTTC. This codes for CAWTGRTGGGLIPYEQYF.

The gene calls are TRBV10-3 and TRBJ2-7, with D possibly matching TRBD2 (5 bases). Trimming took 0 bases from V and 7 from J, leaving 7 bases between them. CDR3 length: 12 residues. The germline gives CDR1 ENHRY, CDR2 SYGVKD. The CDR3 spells CAISESTGEQYF. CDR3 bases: TGTGCCATCAGTGAGTCGACGGGGGAGCAGTACTTC.

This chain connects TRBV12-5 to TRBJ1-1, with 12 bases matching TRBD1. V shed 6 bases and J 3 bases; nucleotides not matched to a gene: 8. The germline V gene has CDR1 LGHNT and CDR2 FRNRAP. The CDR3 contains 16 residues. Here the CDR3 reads CASGLGTGGWDTEAFF. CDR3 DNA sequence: TGTGCTAGTGGCCTGGGGACAGGGGGCTGGGACACTGAAGCTTTCTTT.